Below, 18 T cell receptor beta chains from the same sample are listed, as sequenced in a study of T-cell memory formation after mild COVID-19. TCRdb passed the 5' RACE reads through MiXCR, listing each CDR3 protein once. The table shows fewer than 500,000 distinct CDR3 sequences, with roughly 23% occurring only once. The sequenced sample was PBMCs or a T cell subset sorted from them (not recorded which). Receptor source: an adult woman who had mild COVID-19 (a few samples of this study predate the infection). Cell type and time point are not known.

Only a few counts were recorded for this clonotype. The CDR3 sequence: CASRISGGAGTGELFF. CDR3 in DNA: TGTGCCAGCCGTATTAGCGGCGGGGCCGGGACCGGGGAGCTGTTTTTT. This chain joins TRBV6-1 and TRBJ2-2; D perhaps matches TRBD2 (6 bases). CDR1 and CDR2 from the germline V gene are MNHNS and SASEGT. This CDR3 is 16 amino acids long. The germline V and J ends were trimmed by 8 bases and 5 bases, with 21 bases remaining between them.

This chain connects TRBV20-1 to TRBJ1-5; 8 bases match TRBD1. This CDR3 spans 15 amino acids. In germline, CDR1 is DFQATT, CDR2 SNEGSKA (reference sequence). The CDR3 nucleotides are TGCAGCGCTCTCAGGGGGCCGGATAGCAATCAGCCCCAGCATTTT. Translating gives CSALRGPDSNQPQHF.

The chain couples TRBV18 to TRBJ2-3; 9 bases fit TRBD1. Germline V CDR1 and CDR2: KGHSH, LQKENI. V lost 6 bases to trimming and J lost 4 bases; unmatched junction nucleotides: 8. This CDR3 is built from 15 residues. Here the CDR3 DNA reads TGTGCCAGCTCGCGCGGACAGGGGAAGGCAGATACGCAGTATTTT. Its translation is CASSRGQGKADTQYF.

The sample holds a few counts of this clonotype. The chain links TRBV20-1 to TRBJ2-2, with TRBD2 matching over 16 bases. The CDR3 loop spans 19 amino acids. Germline CDR1 is DFQATT and CDR2 is SNEGSKA (reference sequence). Unmatched junction bases numbered 13, after V lost 5 bases and J lost 4 bases. The chain's CDR3 is CSAYPPGLAGGPGTGELFF. The CDR3 nucleotides read TGCAGTGCTTATCCTCCGGGACTAGCGGGGGGGCCGGGCACCGGGGAGCTGTTTTTT.

The V call is TRBV3-1, the J call TRBJ2-3; 7 bases fit TRBD2. Germline lookup yields CDR1 LGHDT and CDR2 YNNKEL (reference sequence). V was pared by 0 bases and J by 11 bases, with 2 bases of the junction left unmatched. There are 12 residues in the CDR3. The CDR3 loop is CASSQDQRGQYF. The CDR3, as DNA: TGTGCCAGCAGCCAAGACCAGCGGGGGCAGTATTTT.

A few counts support this clonotype. The gene calls are TRBV30 and TRBJ2-7; TRBD1 or TRBD2 may be the D gene (5 bases each). Germline V gene data show CDR1 as GTSNPN and CDR2 as SVGIG (reference sequence). The CDR3 is 12 amino acids. V was pared by 3 bases and J by 6 bases, with 12 bases between. The CDR3 sequence is CAWRGTASEQYF. The DNA of the CDR3 is TGTGCCTGGAGGGGGACGGCGAGCGAGCAGTACTTC.

This clonotype was detected only a few times. This chain connects TRBV12-3 or TRBV12-4 to TRBJ1-1, with a weak D call TRBD1 (5 bases). The germline V and J ends were trimmed by 3 bases and 11 bases, with 13 bases remaining between them. The CDR3 is 12 amino acids. DNA of the CDR3: TGTGCCAGCAGTTTGATGGGGGGAGACGCTTTCTTT. Translated: CASSLMGGDAFF.

This clonotype was found a few times. The junction departs from the called germline gene at one end, perhaps through a read error. The chain couples TRBV3-1 to TRBJ2-1, with D maybe TRBD1 (5 bases). CDR3 size: 16 residues. Germline values: CDR1 LGHDT, CDR2 YNNKEL (reference sequence). CDR3 region: CASSQDLRASHNEQFF. The CDR3 DNA reads TGTGCCAGCAGCCAAGATCTCAGGGCCTCCCACAATGAGCAGTTCTTC.

The chain joins TRBV7-9 to TRBJ2-7, with 9 bases lining up with TRBD2. The CDR3 is 16 residues long. Germline assignment: CDR1 SEHNR and CDR2 FQNEAQ (reference sequence). The trim removed 6 bases at V and 0 bases at J, leaving 9 bases unmatched. The CDR3 region is CASSRGRGGTSYEQYF. CDR3 nucleotide sequence: TGTGCCAGCAGTCGCGGGCGGGGGGGAACCTCCTACGAGCAGTACTTC.

This clonotype was recorded a few times. The rearrangement uses TRBV20-1 and TRBJ1-4, with a weak D call TRBD1 (5 bases). Germline V gives CDR1 DFQATT, CDR2 SNEGSKA (reference sequence). CDR3 length: 15 amino acids. Trimming took 1 base from V and 0 from J, leaving 9 bases between them. The CDR3 is CSARGQGTTNEKLFF. The CDR3 DNA is TGCAGTGCTAGAGGTCAGGGAACAACTAATGAAAAACTGTTTTTT.

A note on this clonotype: Relative to the germline gene, one junction end is altered; a read error may explain this. J is TRBJ2-7 and V is TRBV19; D gene unclear. The CDR3 runs 8 residues. Looked up from germline, CDR1 is LNHDA and CDR2 is SQIVND (reference sequence). The CDR3 loop is CSQVEQYF. For the CDR3, the DNA is TGCTCCCAAGTCGAGCAGTACTTC.

The V call is TRBV20-1, the J call TRBJ2-7; 9 nucleotides agree with TRBD2. V trimming: 0 bases; J trimming: 5 bases; junction bases outside the gene matches: 11. This CDR3 has 16 amino acids. Germline V lookup: CDR1 DFQATT, CDR2 SNEGSKA (reference sequence). The CDR3 protein is CSARDLDLAGMNEQYF. The DNA for the CDR3 is TGCAGTGCTAGAGATCTGGACCTAGCGGGGATGAACGAGCAGTACTTC.

This chain joins TRBV12-3 or TRBV12-4 and TRBJ2-7; a possible D gene is TRBD1 (6 bases). Deletions cut 2 bases from V and 5 bases from J, with 13 bases between. This CDR3 spans 14 amino acids. DNA of the CDR3: TGTGCCAGCAGTTTAATGCCAGGGGCGCACGAGCAGTACTTC. It yields the protein CASSLMPGAHEQYF.

This clonotype was seen a few times. The chain couples TRBV6-1 to TRBJ2-2; 10 bases are a match to TRBD1. Germline V gene lookup returns CDR1 MNHNS and CDR2 SASEGT. Losses at the gene ends were 4 bases for V and 6 bases for J; bases not matched to a gene: 5. This CDR3 region has 15 residues. In nucleotides, the CDR3 is TGTGCCAGCAGTGTCGGGACAGGGGTGCCCGGGGAGCTGTTTTTT. Translating gives CASSVGTGVPGELFF.

This clonotype was observed a few times. The CDR3 DNA reads TGCGCCAGCAGCCACATCGACGGTAGCGAGCAGTACTTC. Translation: CASSHIDGSEQYF. This rearrangement joins TRBV5-1 to TRBJ2-7; unclear D gene. This CDR3 region has 13 residues. Germline V gives CDR1 SGHRS, CDR2 YFSETQ. Trimming pared 4 bases from V and 6 bases from J, leaving 14 bases between.

This clonotype showed up just a few times. The V gene is TRBV5-1, the J gene TRBJ2-1; D uncertain. Germline V lookup: CDR1 SGHRS, CDR2 YFSETQ. CDR3 length: 13 amino acids. The germline V and J ends were trimmed by 4 bases and 8 bases, with 13 bases remaining between them. The CDR3 is CASSPLLEHEQFF. The CDR3 region has the DNA TGCGCCAGCAGCCCCCTCCTAGAGCATGAGCAGTTCTTC.

This clonotype was seen ten or more times. The chain combines TRBV29-1 with TRBJ1-1; D is possibly TRBD1 (6 bases). The CDR3 has 15 amino acids. V shed 3 bases and J shed 6 bases, with 20 bases lying between them. CDR1 and CDR2 from the germline V gene are SQVTM and ANQGSEA. The CDR3: CSVEDSGISVAEAFF. The CDR3 DNA follows: TGCAGCGTTGAGGACAGCGGAATCTCAGTGGCTGAAGCTTTCTTT.

The V gene is TRBV7-9, the J gene TRBJ2-3, with D perhaps matching TRBD2 (6 bases). CDR1 SEHNR and CDR2 FQNEAQ come from the germline V gene (reference sequence). The CDR3 has 16 residues. V was pared by 1 base and J by 2 bases, with 13 bases between. CDR3 nucleotide sequence: TGTGCCAGCAGCTTAGAGCTAGCGTTCTCCACAGATACGCAGTATTTT. It yields the protein CASSLELAFSTDTQYF.